One sample yielded the 22 T cell receptor beta chains listed below, sequenced in a study of cytomegalovirus exposure and HLA in healthy donors. The primer mix had 60 Vbeta and 13 Jbeta primers. The repertoire was sequenced with immunoSEQ multiplex PCR; TCRdb's copy has only in-frame clones and lacks some. The table records fewer than 200,000 clones, approximately 78% of them present only once. Input material: PBMCs. The receptors shown here come from a young woman in good health and CMV-seronegative.

The rearrangement joins TRBV6-6 to TRBJ2-7, with no clear D. The CDR3 contains 13 residues. Germline CDR1 and CDR2: MNHNY and SVGAGI (reference sequence). V lost 2 bases and J lost 2, with 7 bases in between. The CDR3 DNA reads as TGTGCCAGCAGTTACGGCCGAACCTACGAGCAGTACTTC. It yields the protein CASSYGRTYEQYF.

The rearrangement joins TRBV14 to TRBJ1-2; D possibly corresponds to TRBD1 (5 bases). The V end was cut by 0 bases, the J end by 5 bases, with 19 bases between. This CDR3 is 17 amino acids long. Germline lookup yields CDR1 SGHDN and CDR2 FVKESK. The CDR3 DNA reads as TGTGCCAGCAGCCAAGAACCCACCGGGACTCACAAATATGGCTACACCTTC. This encodes CASSQEPTGTHKYGYTF.

The genes are TRBV6-1 and TRBJ2-5; TRBD1 matches 12 bases. This CDR3 contains 13 residues. V gave up 11 bases and J gave up 4 bases; unmatched junction bases: 5. CDR1 is MNHNS, CDR2 SASEGT, per germline. The DNA for the CDR3 is TGTGCCGGGGGGACAGGGGGCGTAGAGACCCAGTACTTC. This gives the protein CAGGTGGVETQYF.

The chain couples TRBV2 to TRBJ2-5, with 7 bases aligning to TRBD1. The CDR3 runs 15 residues. The V gene's germline CDR1 is SNHLY and CDR2 FYNNEI. Germline trimming cut 2 bases from V and 4 bases from J; bases unmatched to any gene: 7. CDR3 residues: CASSEKGAILETQYF. The CDR3 region has the DNA TGTGCCAGCAGTGAAAAGGGGGCTATTTTAGAGACCCAGTACTTC.

The chain employs TRBV6-1 and TRBJ1-1; TRBD1 matches at 7 bases. Per germline, CDR1 MNHNS and CDR2 SASEGT. V lost 4 bases, J lost 1 base, and 15 bases stayed unmatched. This CDR3 region has 18 residues. CDR3 in DNA: TGTGCCAGCAGTGGGGATTCACAGGGGTCTGTGGCGAACACTGAAGCTTTCTTT. Translated, it gives CASSGDSQGSVANTEAFF.

The chain uses TRBV6-6 and TRBJ1-5, with 7 bases that match TRBD1. This CDR3 spans 16 amino acids. The V segment lost 7 bases and the J segment 5 bases; nucleotides outside the gene matches: 14. Germline V gene sequence: CDR1 MNHNY, CDR2 SVGAGI (reference sequence). The DNA for the CDR3 is TGTGCCAGCACCCCAGGGGTGGGACAGATACATCAGCCCCAGCATTTT. It yields the protein CASTPGVGQIHQPQHF.

In nucleotides, the CDR3 is TGTGCCAGCTCACCAAGTGGCGGGAGCTACGAGCAGTACTTC. Translation: CASSPSGGSYEQYF. V usage is TRBV18 and J usage is TRBJ2-7; 7 nucleotides agree with TRBD2. The CDR3 covers 14 residues. Losses at the gene ends were 2 bases for V and 3 bases for J; bases not matched to a gene: 4. Germline-derived CDR1 and CDR2 are KGHSH and LQKENI. The whole variable domain, remainder taken from reference TRBV18 and TRBJ2-7, is NAGVMQNPRHLVRRRGQEARLRCSPMKGHSHVYWYRQLPEEGLKFMVYLQKENIIDESGMPKERFSAEFPKEGPSILRIQQVVRGDSAAYFCASSPSGGSYEQYFGPGTRLTVT.

This chain links TRBV19 with TRBJ1-5; D possibly corresponds to TRBD1 (6 bases). Germline loops: CDR1 LNHDA, CDR2 SQIVND (reference sequence). CDR3 length equals 15 residues. Trimming shortened V by 6 bases and J by 5 bases, and 17 bases separated the two germline ends. Here the CDR3 reads CASSKLLQGYQPQHF. DNA of the CDR3: TGTGCCAGTAGCAAACTTTTACAGGGATATCAGCCCCAGCATTTT.

The rearrangement links TRBV29-1 to TRBJ2-7, with D possibly being TRBD1 (5 bases). Germline V gene lookup returns CDR1 SQVTM and CDR2 ANQGSEA. V dropped 5 bases and J dropped 1 base, with 6 bases sitting between them. The CDR3 contains 11 residues. This chain's CDR3 is CSVRQSYEQYF. CDR3 bases: TGCAGCGTTCGACAGTCCTACGAGCAGTACTTC.

The chain employs TRBV5-1 and TRBJ2-1, with TRBD2 identical over 8 bases. Trimming removed 0 bases from V and 6 bases from J; junction bases left unmatched: 8. The CDR3 runs 16 residues. Germline V CDR1 and CDR2: SGHRS, YFSETQ. CDR3 residues: CASSLVKGTSRNEQFF. The CDR3 DNA reads as TGCGCCAGCAGCTTGGTGAAAGGGACTAGTCGCAATGAGCAGTTCTTC.

The rearrangement links TRBV19 to TRBJ2-3; D is perhaps TRBD2 (6 bases). V was clipped by 7 bases and J by 3 bases, with 14 bases between them. Looked up from germline, CDR1 is LNHDA and CDR2 is SQIVND (reference sequence). This CDR3 has 14 amino acids. This CDR3 reads CASTHPGGTDTQYF. The CDR3 nucleotides are TGTGCCAGTACCCACCCTGGGGGGACAGATACGCAGTATTTT.

This clone was observed a few times. J is TRBJ2-5 and V is TRBV7-2, with TRBD2 as a possible D gene (7 bases). Per the germline V gene, CDR1 is SGHTA and CDR2 is FQGNSA. This CDR3 region has 13 residues. Deletions cut 3 bases from V and 11 bases from J, with 16 bases between. CDR3 sequence reads: CASSFPGAGEQYF. CDR3 nucleotide sequence: TGTGCCAGCAGCTTCCCGGGGGCGGGGGAGCAGTACTTC.

The chain recombines TRBV7-2 with TRBJ2-2; TRBD1 matches 7 bases. This CDR3 is built from 16 residues. CDR1 and CDR2 from the germline V gene are SGHTA and FQGNSA. The ends lost 2 bases at V and 5 bases at J; junction bases unmatched: 8. The CDR3 nucleotides read TGTGCCAGCAGCTTAAGGACAGGAGGAAAGACCGGGGAGCTGTTTTTT. Protein sequence: CASSLRTGGKTGELFF.

The chain employs TRBV5-1 and TRBJ2-3; TRBD2 aligns across 7 bases. This CDR3 spans 14 amino acids. The ends lost 9 bases at V and 3 bases at J; junction bases unmatched: 10. Germline V CDR1 and CDR2: SGHRS, YFSETQ. The CDR3 nucleotides are TGCGCCACGTGGGGCGGGAGTAGTACAGATACGCAGTATTTT. The encoded protein is CATWGGSSTDTQYF. Together with reference TRBV5-1 and TRBJ2-3, the CDR3 gives the full variable domain: KAGVTQTPRYLIKTRGQQVTLSCSPISGHRSVSWYQQTPGQGLQFLFEYFSETQRNKGNFPGRFSGRQFSNSRSEMNVSTLELGDSALYLCATWGGSSTDTQYFGPGTRLTVL.

The chain joins TRBV19 to TRBJ1-1, with D perhaps matching TRBD1 (5 bases). Germline V lookup: CDR1 LNHDA, CDR2 SQIVND (reference sequence). This CDR3 contains 13 residues. V lost 7 bases to trimming and J lost 1 base, with 10 bases between them. The CDR3 loop reads CASIPRENTEAFF. The CDR3 DNA reads as TGTGCCAGTATTCCCAGGGAGAACACTGAAGCTTTCTTT.

Concerning this clone itself: Mismatch with germline at one junction end may stem from a read error. The rearrangement uses TRBV7-7 and TRBJ2-6; D is uncertain. The germline gives CDR1 SSHAT, CDR2 FNYEAQ (reference sequence). The CDR3 loop spans 14 amino acids. CDR3 protein: CASSSGSGANVLTF. The CDR3 DNA is TGTGCTAGCAGCTCAGGCTCTGGGGCCAACGTCCTGACTTTC.

This chain links TRBV19 with TRBJ1-2; D might be TRBD1 (5 bases). Per germline, CDR1 LNHDA and CDR2 SQIVND (reference sequence). The CDR3 consists of 16 residues. The germline V and J ends were trimmed by 1 base and 2 bases, with 14 bases remaining between them. Here the CDR3 DNA reads TGTGCCAGTAGTATAGGAGAAGGGGCAGGGAACTATGGCTACACCTTC. This codes for CASSIGEGAGNYGYTF.

This clone was seen once. The chain uses TRBV11-3 and TRBJ2-1; 11 bases agree with TRBD2. This CDR3 is 16 amino acids long. Trimming cost V 4 bases and J 3 bases; bases outside gene matches: 5. The germline V gene encodes CDR1 SGHNT and CDR2 YENEEA. The CDR3 nucleotides read TGTGCCAGCAGCTCTTCGACTAGCGGGATCTACAATGAGCAGTTCTTC. This encodes CASSSSTSGIYNEQFF.

The chain combines TRBV15 with TRBJ1-5; 8 nucleotides line up with TRBD1. Trimming cost V 7 bases and J 2 bases; bases outside gene matches: 13. The CDR3 length is 17 residues. The germline V gene has CDR1 LNHNV and CDR2 YYDKDF (reference sequence). The CDR3 DNA reads as TGTGCCACCATTACAATCGTCAGGGGGCTGGGCAATCAGCCCCAGCATTTT. Protein product: CATITIVRGLGNQPQHF.

This sequence joins TRBV30 and TRBJ2-7, with D uncertain. The V gene lost 2 bases and the J gene lost 2 bases, with 10 bases spanning the gap. The CDR3 runs to 13 residues. Germline V gene sequence: CDR1 GTSNPN, CDR2 SVGIG (reference sequence). CDR3 loop: CAWSTDSAYEQYF. The CDR3 DNA reads TGTGCCTGGAGTACTGATTCCGCCTACGAGCAGTACTTC.

This clone appeared once. The V and J genes are TRBV27 and TRBJ1-2; the D gene is possibly TRBD1 (6 bases). Trimming removed 2 bases from V and 7 bases from J, with 11 bases in between. CDR3 length: 13 amino acids. Per the germline V gene, CDR1 is MNHEY and CDR2 is SMNVEV (reference sequence). The CDR3 region has the DNA TGTGCCAGCAGTTTAGGCGGGGGCGGTGGCTACACCTTC. It translates to CASSLGGGGGYTF.

The chain links TRBV2 to TRBJ2-3; weak D call: TRBD2 (6 bases). This CDR3 is 15 amino acids long. Germline V gene sequence: CDR1 SNHLY, CDR2 FYNNEI. V lost 7 bases to trimming and J lost 2 bases, with 16 bases between them. Here the CDR3 reads CASTRRDLPTDTQYF. The CDR3 DNA sequence: TGTGCCAGCACGCGGCGGGACCTACCCACAGATACGCAGTATTTT.